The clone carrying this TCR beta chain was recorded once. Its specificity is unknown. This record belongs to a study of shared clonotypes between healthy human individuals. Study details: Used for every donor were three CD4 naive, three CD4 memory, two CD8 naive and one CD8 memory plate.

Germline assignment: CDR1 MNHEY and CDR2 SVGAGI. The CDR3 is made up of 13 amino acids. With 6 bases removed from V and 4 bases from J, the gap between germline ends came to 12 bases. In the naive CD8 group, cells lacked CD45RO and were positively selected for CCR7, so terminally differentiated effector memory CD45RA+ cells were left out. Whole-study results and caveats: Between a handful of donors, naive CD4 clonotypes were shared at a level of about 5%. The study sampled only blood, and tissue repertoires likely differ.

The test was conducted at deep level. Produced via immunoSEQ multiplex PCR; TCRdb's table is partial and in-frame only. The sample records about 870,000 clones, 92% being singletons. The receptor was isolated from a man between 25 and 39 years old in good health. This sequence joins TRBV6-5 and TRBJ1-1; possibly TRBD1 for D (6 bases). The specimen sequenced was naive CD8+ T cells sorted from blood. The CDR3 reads CASRTGSLTEAFF. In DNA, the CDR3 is TGTGCCAGCAGGACAGGATCTCTCACTGAAGCTTTCTTT.